These 10 T cell receptor beta chains share one sample of origin, sequenced in a study of T-cell reconstitution after alpha-beta-depleted transplantation in children listed by TCRdb under 2016. Per the publication, the treatment or condition label means: allogeneic hematopoietic cell transplantation with graft depleted of TCRalphabeta T cells and CD19 B cells. The library relied on PCR. TCRdb names Illumina HiSeq 2500 as the instrument used. TCR libraries were prepared with molecular barcoding, using unique molecular identifiers to normalize TCRbeta repertoire quantification. TCRdb cleaned the public reads at Q25 with fastp, built clones with MiXCR and kept in-frame beta chains. When rows share a CDR3 protein, they turn into one entry using the most common DNA and genes. Recorded for this sample are 700,000 to 950,000 distinct CDR3 sequences; less than 20% of them occurred a single time. The ten largest clones represent approximately 5% of the sample.

The sample was PBMCs, mostly from graft donor cells, taken 360 days after TCRalphabeta/CD19-depleted stem cell transplant. Receptors originate from a male patient younger than 18 who had a stem cell transplant for acute lymphoblastic leukemia, so the T cells may come from the graft donor.

There are a few counts of this clonotype. The gene calls are TRBV14 and TRBJ2-1; 8 bases fit TRBD1. The trim removed 1 base at V and 12 bases at J, leaving 11 bases unmatched. Germline loops: CDR1 SGHDN, CDR2 FVKESK. The CDR3 length is 15 residues. The CDR3 coding sequence is TGTGCCAGCAGCCAAGTCTTAGACAGGGGCATAGGGCAGTTCTTC. Its protein product is CASSQVLDRGIGQFF.

This clonotype was found a few times. The gene calls are TRBV12-3 or TRBV12-4 and TRBJ2-7, with TRBD2 identical over 11 bases. Trimming took 7 bases from V and 3 from J; bases not matched to a gene: 8. The CDR3 is 15 amino acids. DNA for the CDR3: TGTGCCAGCAAACGTACTAGCGGGAGCTTCTACGAGCAGTACTTC. Translation: CASKRTSGSFYEQYF.

The V call is TRBV12-3 or TRBV12-4, the J call TRBJ1-2, with no clear D. The CDR3 consists of 12 residues. The germline V and J ends were trimmed by 6 bases and 5 bases, with 10 bases remaining between them. CDR3: CASSGTEYGYTF. CDR3 bases: TGTGCCAGCAGCGGCACCGAGTATGGCTACACCTTC.

This clonotype was detected a few times. The chain has TRBV7-3 and TRBJ1-1; D is unclear. Germline V lookup: CDR1 SGHTA, CDR2 FQGTGA. Trimming removed 5 bases from V and 10 bases from J, with 20 bases in between. The CDR3 has 14 residues. This chain's CDR3 is CASSARPSLEGAFF. The DNA of the CDR3 is TGTGCCAGCAGCGCCAGGCCATCCTTAGAAGGAGCTTTCTTT.

This clonotype was counted only a few times. This chain joins TRBV10-3 and TRBJ2-1; a possible D gene is TRBD2 (6 bases). The CDR3 runs to 11 residues. V was trimmed by 11 bases and J by 6 bases, leaving 11 bases between them. Germline V gene sequence: CDR1 ENHRY, CDR2 SYGVKD. The CDR3 reads CAVGTLNEQFF. The CDR3 DNA reads TGTGCCGTCGGGACTCTCAATGAGCAGTTCTTC.

The chain employs TRBV27 and TRBJ2-1; tentatively, D is TRBD2 (6 bases). Germline assignment: CDR1 MNHEY and CDR2 SMNVEV (reference sequence). The CDR3 is 13 amino acids. Trimming took 8 bases from V and 6 from J, leaving 14 bases between them. The CDR3 nucleotides read TGTGCCAGCGGACTAATCGTAGGCAATGAGCAGTTCTTC. It specifies CASGLIVGNEQFF.

This clonotype was seen ten or more times. The chain uses TRBV11-1 and TRBJ2-4; 7 bases match TRBD2. Germline loops: CDR1 SGHAT, CDR2 FQDESV (reference sequence). After removal of 5 bases from V and 9 bases from J, the junction contained 22 bases not matched to a gene. The CDR3 length is 18 residues. DNA of the CDR3: TGTGCCAGCAGCCCCGGGGCCGCGGGAGTCCCAGTCGGGAGCATTCAGTACTTC. Its translation: CASSPGAAGVPVGSIQYF.

This clonotype came up a few times. The V and J genes are TRBV7-9 and TRBJ2-2; no reliable D call. Trimming took off 11 bases at V and 6 bases at J, with 7 bases between the two ends. Germline V gives CDR1 SEHNR, CDR2 FQNEAQ (reference sequence). This CDR3 contains 10 residues. CDR3 sequence reads: CAGSAGELFF. The CDR3 nucleotides read TGTGCCGGGTCGGCCGGGGAGCTGTTTTTT.

This clonotype was picked up a small number of times. The V call is TRBV9, the J call TRBJ2-3; D is ambiguous. CDR1 is SGDLS and CDR2 is YYNGEE in the germline V gene. This CDR3 has 15 residues. V lost 4 bases, J lost 0 bases, and 12 bases lay in between. The CDR3 DNA follows: TGTGCCAGCAGCCACCCCCTCCTTAGCACAGATACGCAGTATTTT. The encoded protein is CASSHPLLSTDTQYF. The full variable domain, rest sourced from reference TRBV9 and TRBJ2-3, is DSGVTQTPKHLITATGQRVTLRCSPRSGDLSVYWYQQSLDQGLQFLIQYYNGEERAKGNILERFSAQQFPDLHSELNLSSLELGDSALYFCASSHPLLSTDTQYFGPGTRLTVL.

The chain has TRBV4-1 and TRBJ2-7, with TRBD1 matching over 7 bases. Germline V CDR1 and CDR2: MGHRA, YSYEKL. Trimming took 0 bases from V and 6 from J; bases not matched to a gene: 14. The CDR3 length is 17 residues. CDR3 sequence: CASSQDRFTGEIAEQYF. As DNA, the CDR3 is TGCGCCAGCAGCCAAGATAGATTTACAGGGGAGATTGCCGAGCAGTACTTC.